This T cell receptor (beta chain) was obtained from a study of cytomegalovirus exposure and HLA in healthy donors. Points from the study as a whole: Later analysis placed DRB1 highest and HLA-C lowest in TCR association rates, which differed by HLA locus. Common viral pathogens seemed, in a later analysis, to connect with several of the most significant clusters. Fewer N-insertions (relative to the roughly 700-donor mean) were reportedly seen in an Asian-associated ancestry cluster in a later analysis.

PCR involved 60 Vbeta and 13 Jbeta primers. The data were produced by immunoSEQ multiplex PCR, yet TCRdb's version contains in-frame clones alone and is incomplete. The sample includes around 92,000 clones, more than 65% of them seen just once. The CDR3 has 13 amino acids. Per germline, CDR1 MDHEN and CDR2 SYDVKM. Unmatched junction bases numbered 3, after V lost 6 bases and J lost 5 bases. Every donor was a healthy person donating bone marrow. A remark on this clone: Its antigen is unknown.

The material sequenced was PBMCs. The chain couples TRBV28 to TRBJ2-5; 10 nucleotides agree with TRBD2. This receptor was identified in a girl aged 2 to 10 in good health and CMV-seropositive. CDR3 nucleotide sequence: TGTGCCAGCAGCCTAGCGGGAGATGAGACCCAGTACTTC. Translating gives CASSLAGDETQYF.